This T cell receptor beta chain originates from a study of blood T cell repertoires in COVID-19. In the study overall: From the United States, Italy and Spain came samples of acute and convalescent COVID-19.

Original handling: How many nucleated cells were present was estimated from reference gene primer amplification. Sequencing used immunoSEQ multiplex PCR; TCRdb keeps in-frame clones, though not all of them. The DNA was the basis for D and trimming; V, J and clone size are from that table. Here the sample spans around 200,000 clones, about 87% being singletons. Germline lookup yields CDR1 KGHSH and CDR2 LQKENI. Unmatched junction bases numbered 6, after V lost 5 bases and J lost 3 bases. This CDR3 spans 16 amino acids. The V and J genes are TRBV18 and TRBJ2-1; TRBD1 aligns across 11 bases. Input material: peripheral blood. This clonotype originated in a woman between 18 and 29 years old who had recovered from COVID-19. CDR3: CASSAAGTGGYNEQFF. In nucleotides, the CDR3 is TGTGCCAGCTCAGCCGCCGGGACAGGGGGCTACAATGAGCAGTTCTTC. The entire variable domain, with the rest obtained from reference TRBV18 and TRBJ2-1, is as follows: NAGVMQNPRHLVRRRGQEARLRCSPMKGHSHVYWYRQLPEEGLKFMVYLQKENIIDESGMPKERFSAEFPKEGPSILRIQQVVRGDSAAYFCASSAAGTGGYNEQFFGPGTRLTVL.